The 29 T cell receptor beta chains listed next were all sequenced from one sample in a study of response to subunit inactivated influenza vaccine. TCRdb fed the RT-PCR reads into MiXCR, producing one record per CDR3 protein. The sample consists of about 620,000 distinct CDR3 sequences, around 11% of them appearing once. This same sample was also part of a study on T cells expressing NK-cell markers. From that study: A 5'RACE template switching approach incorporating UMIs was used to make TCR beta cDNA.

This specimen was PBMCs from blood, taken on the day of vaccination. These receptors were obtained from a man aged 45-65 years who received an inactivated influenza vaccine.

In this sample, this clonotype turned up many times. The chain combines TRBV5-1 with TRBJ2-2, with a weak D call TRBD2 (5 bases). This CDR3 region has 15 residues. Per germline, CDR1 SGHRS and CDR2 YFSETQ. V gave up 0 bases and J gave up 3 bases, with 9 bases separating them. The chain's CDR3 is CASSLGMGDTGELFF. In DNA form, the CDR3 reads TGCGCCAGCAGCTTGGGCATGGGAGACACCGGGGAGCTGTTTTTT.

The CDR3: CASSPSGRLYEQFF. Written as DNA, the CDR3 is TGTGCCAGCAGTCCTAGCGGGAGGCTATATGAGCAGTTCTTC. The chain is built from TRBV12-3 or TRBV12-4 and TRBJ2-1; 11 bases are shared with TRBD2. The CDR3 length is 14 residues. V shed 5 bases, J shed 8 bases, and the junction held 5 bases outside the gene matches.

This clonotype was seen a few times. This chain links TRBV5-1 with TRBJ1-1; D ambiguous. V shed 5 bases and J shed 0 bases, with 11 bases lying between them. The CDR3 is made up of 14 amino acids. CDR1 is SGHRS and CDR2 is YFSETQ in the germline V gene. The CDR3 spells CASRLDGLNTEAFF. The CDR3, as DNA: TGCGCCAGCAGACTGGACGGTTTGAACACTGAAGCTTTCTTT.

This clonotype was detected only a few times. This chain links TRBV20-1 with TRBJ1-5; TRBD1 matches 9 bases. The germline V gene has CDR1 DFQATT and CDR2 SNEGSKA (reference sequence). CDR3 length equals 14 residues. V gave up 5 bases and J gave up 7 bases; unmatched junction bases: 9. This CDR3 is CSAVPGQGGQPQHF. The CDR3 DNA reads TGCAGTGCTGTGCCGGGACAGGGCGGACAGCCCCAGCATTTT.

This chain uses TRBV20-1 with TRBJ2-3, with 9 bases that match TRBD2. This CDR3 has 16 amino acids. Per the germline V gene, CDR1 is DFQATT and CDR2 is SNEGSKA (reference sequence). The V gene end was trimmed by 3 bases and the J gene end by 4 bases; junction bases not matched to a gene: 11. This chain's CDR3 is CSAREGLAGPPDTQYF. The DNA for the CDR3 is TGCAGTGCTAGGGAGGGGCTAGCGGGGCCTCCAGATACGCAGTATTTT.

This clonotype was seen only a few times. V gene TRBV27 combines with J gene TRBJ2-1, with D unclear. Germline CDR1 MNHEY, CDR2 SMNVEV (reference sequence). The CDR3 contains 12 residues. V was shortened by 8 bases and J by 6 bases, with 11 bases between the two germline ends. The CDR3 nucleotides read TGTGCCAGCTCCCGTGGAAGCAATGAGCAGTTCTTC. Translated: CASSRGSNEQFF.

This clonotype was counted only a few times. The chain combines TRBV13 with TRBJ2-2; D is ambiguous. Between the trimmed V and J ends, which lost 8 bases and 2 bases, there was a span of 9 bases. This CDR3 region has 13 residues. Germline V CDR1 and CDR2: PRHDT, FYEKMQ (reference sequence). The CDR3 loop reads CASQLINTGELFF. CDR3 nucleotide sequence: TGTGCCAGCCAACTTATCAACACCGGGGAGCTGTTTTTT.

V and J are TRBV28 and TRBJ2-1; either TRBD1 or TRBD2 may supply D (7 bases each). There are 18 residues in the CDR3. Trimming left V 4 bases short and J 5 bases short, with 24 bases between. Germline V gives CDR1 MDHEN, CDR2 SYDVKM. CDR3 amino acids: CASSSPQGGTILHNEQFF. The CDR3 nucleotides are TGTGCCAGCAGTTCCCCGCAGGGGGGGACGATCCTACACAATGAGCAGTTCTTC. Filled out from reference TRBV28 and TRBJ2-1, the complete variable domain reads DVKVTQSSRYLVKRTGEKVFLECVQDMDHENMFWYRQDPGLGLRLIYFSYDVKMKEKGDIPEGYSVSREKKERFSLILESASTNQTSMYLCASSSPQGGTILHNEQFFGPGTRLTVL.

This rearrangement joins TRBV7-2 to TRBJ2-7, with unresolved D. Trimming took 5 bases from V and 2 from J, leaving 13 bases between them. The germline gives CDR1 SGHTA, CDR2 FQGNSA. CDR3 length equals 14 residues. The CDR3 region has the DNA TGTGCCAGCAGCCCCCACTCGACCCCCTACGAGCAGTACTTC. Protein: CASSPHSTPYEQYF. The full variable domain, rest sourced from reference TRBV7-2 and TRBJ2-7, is GAGVSQSPSNKVTEKGKDVELRCDPISGHTALYWYRQSLGQGLEFLIYFQGNSAPDKSGLPSDRFSAERTGGSVSTLTIQRTQQEDSAVYLCASSPHSTPYEQYFGPGTRLTVT.

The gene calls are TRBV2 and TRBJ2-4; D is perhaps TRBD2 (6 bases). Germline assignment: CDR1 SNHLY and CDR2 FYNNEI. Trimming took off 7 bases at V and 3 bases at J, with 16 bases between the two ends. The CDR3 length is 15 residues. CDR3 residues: CASTLEGGSKNIQYF. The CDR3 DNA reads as TGTGCCAGCACCTTGGAGGGTGGTAGCAAAAACATTCAGTACTTC.

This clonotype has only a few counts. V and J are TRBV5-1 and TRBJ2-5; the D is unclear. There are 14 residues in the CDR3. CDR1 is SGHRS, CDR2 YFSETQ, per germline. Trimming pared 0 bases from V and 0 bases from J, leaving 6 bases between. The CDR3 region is CASSLATNQETQYF. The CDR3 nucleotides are TGCGCCAGCAGCTTGGCGACAAACCAAGAGACCCAGTACTTC.

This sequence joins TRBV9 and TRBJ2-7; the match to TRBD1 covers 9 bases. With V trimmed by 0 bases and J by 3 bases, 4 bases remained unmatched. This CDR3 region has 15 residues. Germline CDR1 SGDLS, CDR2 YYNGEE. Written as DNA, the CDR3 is TGTGCCAGCAGCGTAGAGGGACAGGGTGGCTACGAGCAGTACTTC. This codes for CASSVEGQGGYEQYF.

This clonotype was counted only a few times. The CDR3 region is CSAPPRDRGTDTQYF. The CDR3 bases are TGCAGTGCTCCACCCAGGGACAGGGGCACAGATACGCAGTATTTT. The chain recombines TRBV20-1 with TRBJ2-3; TRBD1 matches 9 bases. V lost 5 bases, J lost 1 base, and 7 bases stayed unmatched. Looked up from germline, CDR1 is DFQATT and CDR2 is SNEGSKA (reference sequence). CDR3 size: 15 residues.

The CDR3 coding sequence is TGCGCCAGCAGCCAAGTCTCAGGGTCGGGAGAGACCCAGTACTTC. Translated: CASSQVSGSGETQYF. The rearrangement links TRBV4-3 to TRBJ2-5; D is possibly TRBD1 (5 bases). Germline V CDR1 and CDR2: LGHNA, YSLEER. The CDR3 length is 15 residues. V lost 1 base and J lost 4, with 13 bases in between.

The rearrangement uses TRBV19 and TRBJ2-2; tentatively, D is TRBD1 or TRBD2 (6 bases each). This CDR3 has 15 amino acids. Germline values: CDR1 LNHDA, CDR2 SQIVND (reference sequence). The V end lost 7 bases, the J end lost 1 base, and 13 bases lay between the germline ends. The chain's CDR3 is CASTKGDWNTGELFF. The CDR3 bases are TGTGCCAGTACCAAGGGGGACTGGAACACCGGGGAGCTGTTTTTT.

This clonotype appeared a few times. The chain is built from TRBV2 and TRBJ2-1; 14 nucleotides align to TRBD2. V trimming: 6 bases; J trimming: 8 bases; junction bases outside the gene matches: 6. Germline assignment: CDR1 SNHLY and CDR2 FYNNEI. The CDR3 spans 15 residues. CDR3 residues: CASSARLAGGYEQFF. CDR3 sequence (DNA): TGTGCCAGCAGCGCGAGACTAGCGGGGGGGTATGAGCAGTTCTTC.

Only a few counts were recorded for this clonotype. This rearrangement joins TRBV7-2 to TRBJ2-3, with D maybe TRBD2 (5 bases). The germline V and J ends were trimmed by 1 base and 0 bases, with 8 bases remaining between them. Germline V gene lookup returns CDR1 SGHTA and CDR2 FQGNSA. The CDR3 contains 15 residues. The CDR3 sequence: CASSLEWTSTDTQYF. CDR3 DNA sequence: TGTGCCAGCAGCTTAGAGTGGACTAGCACAGATACGCAGTATTTT.

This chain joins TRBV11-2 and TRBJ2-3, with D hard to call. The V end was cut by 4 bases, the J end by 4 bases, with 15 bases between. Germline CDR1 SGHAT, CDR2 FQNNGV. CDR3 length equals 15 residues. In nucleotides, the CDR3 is TGTGCCAGCAGCTCCCAAGCAATTTGGGCAGATACGCAGTATTTT. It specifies CASSSQAIWADTQYF.

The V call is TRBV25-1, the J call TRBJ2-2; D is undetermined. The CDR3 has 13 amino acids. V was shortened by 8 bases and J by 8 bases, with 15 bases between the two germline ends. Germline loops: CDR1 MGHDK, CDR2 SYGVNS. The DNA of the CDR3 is TGTGCCAGCGCACAAGGGTTCGGGGGGGAGCTGTTTTTT. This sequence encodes CASAQGFGGELFF.

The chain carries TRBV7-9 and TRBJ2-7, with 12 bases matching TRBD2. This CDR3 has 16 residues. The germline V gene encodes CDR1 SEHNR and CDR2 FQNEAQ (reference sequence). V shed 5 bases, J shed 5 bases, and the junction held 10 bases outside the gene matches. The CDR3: CASSPRTSGKFHEQYF. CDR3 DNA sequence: TGTGCCAGCAGCCCCCGGACTAGCGGGAAATTCCACGAGCAGTACTTC.

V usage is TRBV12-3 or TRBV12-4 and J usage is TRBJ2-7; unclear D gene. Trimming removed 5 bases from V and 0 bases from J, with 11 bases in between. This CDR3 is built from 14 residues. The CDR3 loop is CASSLGSLSYEQYF. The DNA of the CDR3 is TGTGCCAGCAGTCTTGGGTCCCTCTCCTACGAGCAGTACTTC.

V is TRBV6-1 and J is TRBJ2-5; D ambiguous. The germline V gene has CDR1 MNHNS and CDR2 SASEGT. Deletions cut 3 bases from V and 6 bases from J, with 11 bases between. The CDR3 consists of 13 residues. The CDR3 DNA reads TGTGCCAGCAGTGAGACCTTCCGACAGACCCAGTACTTC. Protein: CASSETFRQTQYF.

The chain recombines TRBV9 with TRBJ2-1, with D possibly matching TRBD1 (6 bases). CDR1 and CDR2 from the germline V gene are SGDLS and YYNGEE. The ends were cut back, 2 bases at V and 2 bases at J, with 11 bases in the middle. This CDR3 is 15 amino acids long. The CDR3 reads CASSVMGDTYNEQFF. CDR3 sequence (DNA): TGTGCCAGCAGCGTTATGGGGGACACCTACAATGAGCAGTTCTTC.

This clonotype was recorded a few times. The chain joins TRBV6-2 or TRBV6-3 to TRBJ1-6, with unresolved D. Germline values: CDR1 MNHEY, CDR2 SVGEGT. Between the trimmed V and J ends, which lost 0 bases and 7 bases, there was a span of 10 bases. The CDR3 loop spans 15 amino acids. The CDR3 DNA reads TGTGCCAGCAGTTACTCGATCCCGAGAAATTCACCCCTCCACTTT. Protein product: CASSYSIPRNSPLHF.

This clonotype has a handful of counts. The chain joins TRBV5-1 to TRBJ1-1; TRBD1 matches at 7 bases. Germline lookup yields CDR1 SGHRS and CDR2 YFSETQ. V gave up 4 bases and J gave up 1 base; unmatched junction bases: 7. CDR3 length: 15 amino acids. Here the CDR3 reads CASSTGTVRNTEAFF. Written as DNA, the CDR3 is TGCGCCAGCAGCACCGGGACAGTCCGGAACACTGAAGCTTTCTTT.

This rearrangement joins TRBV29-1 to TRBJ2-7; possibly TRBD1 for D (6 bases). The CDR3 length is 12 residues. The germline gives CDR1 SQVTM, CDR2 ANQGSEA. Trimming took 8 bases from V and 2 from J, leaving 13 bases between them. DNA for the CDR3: TGCAGCACGGCAGGGGACACCTACGAGCAGTACTTC. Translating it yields CSTAGDTYEQYF.

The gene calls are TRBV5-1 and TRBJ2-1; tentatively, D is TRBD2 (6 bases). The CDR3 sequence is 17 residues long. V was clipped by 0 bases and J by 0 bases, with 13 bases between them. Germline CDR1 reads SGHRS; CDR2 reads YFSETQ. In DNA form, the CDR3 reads TGCGCCAGCAGCTTGGCCGGGAGCGGGTACTCCTACAATGAGCAGTTCTTC. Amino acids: CASSLAGSGYSYNEQFF.

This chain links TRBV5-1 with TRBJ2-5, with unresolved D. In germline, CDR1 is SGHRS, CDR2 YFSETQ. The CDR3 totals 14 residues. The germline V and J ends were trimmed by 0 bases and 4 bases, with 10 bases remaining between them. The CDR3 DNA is TGCGCCAGCAGCTTGGACTGGGGTAGAGAGACCCAGTACTTC. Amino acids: CASSLDWGRETQYF.

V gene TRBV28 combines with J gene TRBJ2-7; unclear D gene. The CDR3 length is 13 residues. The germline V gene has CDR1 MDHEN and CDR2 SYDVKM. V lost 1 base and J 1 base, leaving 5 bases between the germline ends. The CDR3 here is CASSLYLSYEQYF. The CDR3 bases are TGTGCCAGCAGTTTATACCTTTCCTACGAGCAGTACTTC.